This TCR beta chain comes out of a study of CD8+ T cells in alopecia areata. Patients with alopecia areata provided lesional scalp punch biopsies as well as peripheral blood. This clone was counted only a few times. The same CDR3 is also encoded by other DNA sequences in this sample. Trimming pared 1 base from V and 2 bases from J, leaving 2 bases between. Germline V gene lookup returns CDR1 LNHDA and CDR2 SQIVND (reference sequence). This CDR3 spans 12 amino acids. As the sequencing template, cDNA was produced by extracting RNA and reverse transcribing it. Profiled with immunoSEQ multiplex PCR; TCRdb holds only in-frame clones, not every one. The table lists 100,000 to 150,000 clones, 47% of them singletons, with about 11% in the top ten.

V and J are TRBV19 and TRBJ1-1; no clear D. The material sequenced was NKG2D-low CD8+ T cells sorted from blood. The TCR originated in a human donor with alopecia areata. CDR3 DNA sequence: TGTGCCAGTAGTATAGGAAACACTGAAGCTTTCTTT. Protein: CASSIGNTEAFF.